This T cell receptor beta chain was sequenced for a study of cytomegalovirus exposure and HLA in healthy donors. Study-wide context: The platform used for the 110 or so validation repertoires matched that of the 666 first-cohort repertoires, a later analysis reported. Regarding the study as a whole: Later, an analysis found that TCR clusters from the first cohort tended to co-occur in the approximately 130 validation repertoires. The investigators catalogued 160 or so TCR beta chains as cytomegalovirus-associated. CMV antigen specificity was confirmed in vitro for three CMV-associated chains.

Assay: immunoSEQ multiplex PCR; the TCRdb copy retains only in-frame clones and omits some. The data show roughly 60,000 clones, roughly nine tenths seen once. Between the trimmed V and J ends, which lost 2 bases and 7 bases, there was a span of 15 bases. Germline loops: CDR1 WNHNN, CDR2 SYGVQD (reference sequence). The CDR3 is made up of 15 amino acids. Concerning this clone: Its antigen is not identified.

The receptor's source is a woman between 18 and 29 years old in good health and CMV-seronegative. Sequenced material: PBMCs. The chain recombines TRBV10-1 with TRBJ2-1, with a possible D match to TRBD2 (7 bases). The DNA of the CDR3 is TGCGCCAGCAGTGAGCGGGGGGCTGCGGATAATGAGCAGTTCTTC. Encoded protein: CASSERGAADNEQFF.